In its sample, the clone carrying this T cell receptor beta chain was seen a few times. The CDR3 is made up of 15 amino acids. Trimming left V 1 base short and J 2 bases short, with 12 bases between. CDR1 and CDR2 from the germline V gene are SGHTA and FQGNSA. This record belongs to a study of blood T cells in healthy people across ages. The second PCR ran roughly 7 to 12 cycles with a sample-barcoded 5' primer and J-beta primers. TCRdb itself ran the 5' RACE reads through MiXCR, one entry per CDR3 protein. The sample carries some 1.5 million distinct CDR3 sequences, approximately 28% recorded once. The material sequenced was blood. This receptor was identified in a woman aged 30 to 39 in good health. This chain joins TRBV7-2 and TRBJ2-7, with D possibly being TRBD1 (6 bases). CDR3 region: CASSLEQGRTYEQYF. The CDR3 nucleotides read TGTGCCAGCAGCTTAGAACAGGGAAGGACCTACGAGCAGTACTTC.